What follows are 13 T cell receptor beta chains derived from one specimen sequenced in a study of early T cells in non-severe SARS-CoV-2 infection. TCRdb reprocessed the 5' RACE reads with MiXCR, giving one entry per CDR3 protein. The data show over 35,000 distinct CDR3 sequences, approximately 6.2% seen once. The sample here was whole blood, taken at baseline. The receptors shown here come from an adult who was a healthcare worker with PCR-confirmed SARS-CoV-2 infection or an uninfected control (not recorded which).

This clonotype was seen at least ten times. The genes are TRBV28 and TRBJ2-1; 8 bases are a match to TRBD2. Germline V CDR1 and CDR2: MDHEN, SYDVKM. The junction had 10 bases not matched to a gene; V was cut back by 5 bases and J by 7 bases. The CDR3 has 15 amino acids. The CDR3 here is CASSPGGTSKNEQFF. The CDR3 DNA reads as TGTGCCAGCAGTCCGGGGGGGACTAGTAAAAATGAGCAGTTCTTC.

The chain has TRBV2 and TRBJ2-7, with 9 bases lining up with TRBD1. Germline lookup yields CDR1 SNHLY and CDR2 FYNNEI. The CDR3 has 14 residues. The junction had 7 bases not matched to a gene; V was cut back by 6 bases and J by 4 bases. CDR3 sequence reads: CASSTGTGMYEQYF. In DNA, the CDR3 is TGTGCCAGCAGCACCGGGACAGGGATGTACGAGCAGTACTTC.

This clonotype was observed many times. The chain recombines TRBV7-9 with TRBJ1-2; unclear D gene. Trimming took 4 bases from V and 4 from J, leaving 10 bases between them. The CDR3 is 13 residues long. Germline assignment: CDR1 SEHNR and CDR2 FQNEAQ (reference sequence). This CDR3 is CASSSAGSYGYTF. CDR3 DNA: TGTGCCAGCAGCTCGGCCGGGTCCTATGGCTACACCTTC. The whole variable domain, filled in from reference TRBV7-9 and TRBJ1-2, reads DTGVSQNPRHKITKRGQNVTFRCDPISEHNRLYWYRQTLGQGPEFLTYFQNEAQLEKSRLLSDRFSAERPKGSFSTLEIQRTEQGDSAMYLCASSSAGSYGYTFGSGTRLTVV.

J is TRBJ2-2 and V is TRBV11-2, with D maybe TRBD2 (5 bases). The CDR3 covers 13 residues. Germline lookup yields CDR1 SGHAT and CDR2 FQNNGV. V shed 3 bases and J shed 7 bases, with 9 bases lying between them. CDR3 residues: CASSFSGSGELFF. CDR3 nucleotides: TGTGCCAGCAGCTTTTCGGGGAGCGGGGAGCTGTTTTTT. Combining the CDR3 with reference TRBV11-2 and TRBJ2-2 gives the whole variable domain EAGVAQSPRYKIIEKRQSVAFWCNPISGHATLYWYQQILGQGPKLLIQFQNNGVVDDSQLPKDRFSAERLKGVDSTLKIQPAKLEDSAVYLCASSFSGSGELFFGEGSRLTVL.

This chain connects TRBV2 to TRBJ1-5; a weak D match, TRBD1 (5 bases). V lost 10 bases, J lost 5 bases, and 15 bases lay in between. This CDR3 has 13 amino acids. Per the germline V gene, CDR1 is SNHLY and CDR2 is FYNNEI. CDR3 coding DNA: TGTGCCACTCAGGAGGGGCCATATCAGCCCCAGCATTTT. Translating gives CATQEGPYQPQHF.

Remarks on this clonotype: A much larger clone lies one base from this, so it may be a read error. V usage is TRBV7-6 and J usage is TRBJ2-4, with 7 bases fitting TRBD1. V was clipped by 1 base and J by 9 bases; unmatched bases: 9. Germline loops: CDR1 SGHVS, CDR2 FNYEAQ. The CDR3 is 15 amino acids. CDR3 nucleotide sequence: TGTGCCAGCAGCTTAGAGACAGGGAGAGGTATCATTCAGTACTTC. Translated, it gives CASSLETGRGIIQYF.

This clonotype has at least ten counts. The rearrangement joins TRBV7-2 to TRBJ2-5, with no clear D. Germline V lookup: CDR1 SGHTA, CDR2 FQGNSA. CDR3 length: 12 residues. V dropped 2 bases and J dropped 10 bases, with 11 bases sitting between them. The CDR3 reads CASSLSFGDQYF. As DNA, the CDR3 is TGTGCCAGCAGCTTATCGTTCGGCGACCAGTACTTC. Using reference TRBV7-2 and TRBJ2-5 for the parts outside the CDR3, the full variable domain is GAGVSQSPSNKVTEKGKDVELRCDPISGHTALYWYRQSLGQGLEFLIYFQGNSAPDKSGLPSDRFSAERTGGSVSTLTIQRTQQEDSAVYLCASSLSFGDQYFGPGTRLLVL.

This clonotype was seen many times. CDR3 protein: CASNPRGFNQPQHF. The CDR3 DNA reads TGTGCCAGCAACCCGAGGGGGTTCAATCAGCCCCAGCATTTT. The chain has TRBV6-2 or TRBV6-3 and TRBJ1-5, with a tentative D call TRBD1 (6 bases). CDR3 length equals 14 residues. Germline CDR1 MNHEY, CDR2 SVGEGT. V dropped 7 bases and J dropped 3 bases, with 13 bases sitting between them.

The chain couples TRBV9 to TRBJ1-5; the D is unclear. The CDR3 runs to 13 residues. V was trimmed by 1 base and J by 3 bases, leaving 5 bases between them. CDR1 is SGDLS, CDR2 YYNGEE, per germline. The CDR3 loop is CASSVYDNQPQHF. The CDR3, as DNA: TGTGCCAGCAGCGTATACGACAATCAGCCCCAGCATTTT.

This clonotype has ten or more counts. J is TRBJ2-2 and V is TRBV7-6, with TRBD2 matching 7 bases. V lost 5 bases and J lost 4; bases outside the gene matches: 10. CDR1 is SGHVS and CDR2 is FNYEAQ in the germline V gene. The CDR3 is 16 residues long. CDR3 bases: TGTGCCAGCAGCCGGGGGAGGGGCGCGAGCACCGGGGAGCTGTTTTTT. It yields the protein CASSRGRGASTGELFF. Complete variable domain (other parts from reference TRBV7-6 and TRBJ2-2): GAGVSQSPRYKVTKRGQDVALRCDPISGHVSLYWYRQALGQGPEFLTYFNYEAQQDKSGLPNDRFSAERPEGSISTLTIQRTEQRDSAMYRCASSRGRGASTGELFFGEGSRLTVL.

This clonotype was counted a few times. The chain carries TRBV7-3 and TRBJ2-1; no firm D call. The CDR3 contains 13 residues. Trimming cost V 5 bases and J 9 bases, with 14 bases left between them. The germline CDR1 and CDR2 sequences are SGHTA and FQGTGA. The chain's CDR3 is CASSINSGGEQFF. Written as DNA, the CDR3 is TGTGCCAGCAGCATAAATTCGGGCGGTGAGCAGTTCTTC.

Regarding this clonotype: This could be a read error, since a much larger clone is one nucleotide away. V and J are TRBV12-3 or TRBV12-4 and TRBJ2-7; perhaps D is TRBD1 or TRBD2 (5 bases each). This CDR3 comprises 15 residues. Trimming took 1 base from V and 7 from J, leaving 17 bases between them. CDR3 DNA sequence: TGTGCCAGCAGTTTAGACCCAGGGCTTTGGGGGGAGCAGTACTTC. As protein: CASSLDPGLWGEQYF.

This clonotype has at least ten counts. The V and J genes are TRBV20-1 and TRBJ2-2; 8 bases align to TRBD2. The CDR3 spans 16 residues. Germline trimming cut 5 bases from V and 8 bases from J; bases unmatched to any gene: 16. Germline V CDR1 and CDR2: DFQATT, SNEGSKA (reference sequence). CDR3 in DNA: TGCAGTGCTCGCCTCGGGGGGGCGCCTACTAATGGGGAGCTGTTTTTT. Translating it yields CSARLGGAPTNGELFF.